One T cell receptor beta chain is described in this entry. Its target is not known. The CDR3 covers 13 residues. Germline V gene lookup returns CDR1 GTSNPN and CDR2 SVGIG (reference sequence). Trimming took off 4 bases at V and 8 bases at J, with 17 bases between the two ends. These data originate in a study of T cell responses to AZD1222 COVID-19 vaccine. General study results and limits: It was only after the peak T cell response that any repertoires were sampled. At 160-218 and 743-854, vaccine-associated CD4 TCRs were dominant, and they spanned spike. The breadth and depth of Spike-specific TCRs increased once two AZD1222 doses had been given. Mostly white British, mostly female donors; authors suggested clonal diversity may be underestimated.

Some clones are missing from TCRdb's copy, which holds only in-frame ones; the method was immunoSEQ multiplex PCR. The repertoire holds 160,000 or so clones, with 85% to 90% as singletons. The sample consisted of peripheral blood, taken 28 days after the second AZD1222 dose. The clonotype comes from an adult who received the AZD1222 COVID-19 vaccine. This sequence joins TRBV30 and TRBJ1-2; D is possibly TRBD1 (6 bases). The DNA for the CDR3 is TGTGCCTGGACCTTAGGGGGGCCGGCGGGCTACACCTTC. Translation gives CAWTLGGPAGYTF.